A selection of T cell receptor beta chains follows, all from one sample in a study of blood T cell repertoires in COVID-19. Data came from immunoSEQ multiplex PCR; TCRdb stores just in-frame clones and leaves some out. The profile shows a few hundred thousand clones, about 86% of them singletons. The sample comprised peripheral blood. These receptors were collected from a woman aged 60 to 75 with COVID-19, enrolled during active disease. CDR3s include the opening cysteine and the closing phenylalanine or tryptophan. Each record gives: V gene, clone size, D gene, J gene, CDR3 DNA, CDR3 protein. A D gene is named only where the DNA matches it firmly. Clone size is given for some rows only: seen once, a few or many times, or a class if the clone is expanded.

v_call: TRBV9
clone_size: .
d_call: TRBD2
j_call: TRBJ2-3
cdr3_nt: TGTGCCAGCAGCGTAGGGCTAGCGGGGGATGTTGATACGCAGTATTTT
cdr3_aa: CASSVGLAGDVDTQYF

v_call: TRBV3-1/TRBV3-2
clone_size: .
d_call: .
j_call: TRBJ1-5
cdr3_nt: TGTGCCAGCAGCCAAGAATGGCGGGAGCCCCAGCATTTT
cdr3_aa: CASSQEWREPQHF

v_call: TRBV27
clone_size: .
d_call: TRBD1
j_call: TRBJ1-2
cdr3_nt: TGTGCCAGCAGGCGACAGGGGCACTATGGCTACACCTTC
cdr3_aa: CASRRQGHYGYTF

v_call: TRBV11-3
clone_size: .
d_call: .
j_call: TRBJ1-1
cdr3_nt: TGTGCCAGCAGCAGGGGAGGGATGAGGACTGAAGCTTTCTTT
cdr3_aa: CASSRGGMRTEAFF

v_call: TRBV7-3
clone_size: .
d_call: TRBD1
j_call: TRBJ2-5
cdr3_nt: TGTGCCAGCAGCTTAACGGGACAGCCAATACAAGAGACCCAGTACTTC
cdr3_aa: CASSLTGQPIQETQYF

v_call: TRBV5-1
clone_size: .
d_call: .
j_call: TRBJ1-1
cdr3_nt: TGCGCCAGCAGCTTGGCTGCAGGGATGAACACTGAAGCTTTCTTT
cdr3_aa: CASSLAAGMNTEAFF

v_call: TRBV11-2
clone_size: once
d_call: TRBD2
j_call: TRBJ2-1
cdr3_nt: TGTGCCAGCAGCCCCACGGGACTAGCGGGTTACAATGAGCAGTTCTTC
cdr3_aa: CASSPTGLAGYNEQFF

v_call: TRBV19
clone_size: few
d_call: .
j_call: TRBJ1-3
cdr3_nt: TGTGCCACCAGTCGGGGAATAGGGTCTGGAAACACCATATATTTT
cdr3_aa: CATSRGIGSGNTIYF

v_call: TRBV7-2
clone_size: .
d_call: TRBD2
j_call: TRBJ2-1
cdr3_nt: TGTGCCAGCAGCTTAGTTAGCGGGGGGGCCTATGAGCAGTTCTTC
cdr3_aa: CASSLVSGGAYEQFF

v_call: TRBV6-1
clone_size: .
d_call: .
j_call: TRBJ2-4
cdr3_nt: TGTGCCAGCAGTGAAGGATCAACCCGGGGAAACATTCAGTACTTC
cdr3_aa: CASSEGSTRGNIQYF

v_call: TRBV3-1/TRBV3-2
clone_size: .
d_call: .
j_call: TRBJ1-4
cdr3_nt: TGTGCCAGCAGCGCCCAAGACAGTACTCTTAATGAAAAACTGTTTTTT
cdr3_aa: CASSAQDSTLNEKLFF

v_call: TRBV3-1/TRBV3-2
clone_size: .
d_call: TRBD1
j_call: TRBJ1-5
cdr3_nt: TGTGCCAGCAGCCAAGATTGGAGGCGACAGGGAAGCAATCAGCCCCAGCATTTT
cdr3_aa: CASSQDWRRQGSNQPQHF

v_call: TRBV2
clone_size: .
d_call: .
j_call: TRBJ1-5
cdr3_nt: TGTGCCAGCAGTCAACAGGGTGGCAATCAGCCCCAGCATTTT
cdr3_aa: CASSQQGGNQPQHF

v_call: TRBV9
clone_size: .
d_call: TRBD2
j_call: TRBJ2-3
cdr3_nt: TGTGCCAGCAGCGTGTCCGGGGGGGCCGGAGATACGCAGTATTTT
cdr3_aa: CASSVSGGAGDTQYF

v_call: TRBV5-1
clone_size: .
d_call: .
j_call: TRBJ2-7
cdr3_nt: TGCGCCAGCAGCTTGACTGGAGAGGGCGAGCAGTACTTC
cdr3_aa: CASSLTGEGEQYF

v_call: TRBV5-4
clone_size: .
d_call: TRBD1
j_call: TRBJ1-2
cdr3_nt: TGTGCCAGCAGCCCCCGGACAGGGTCTAACTATGGCTACACCTTC
cdr3_aa: CASSPRTGSNYGYTF

v_call: TRBV12-5
clone_size: few
d_call: .
j_call: TRBJ2-5
cdr3_nt: TGTGCTAGTGGTTCTCAGGCACAAGAGACCCAGTACTTC
cdr3_aa: CASGSQAQETQYF

v_call: TRBV7-2
clone_size: .
d_call: TRBD1
j_call: TRBJ1-2
cdr3_nt: TGTGCCAGCAGCGCGGGACAGCGCTATGGCTACACCTTC
cdr3_aa: CASSAGQRYGYTF

v_call: TRBV7-9
clone_size: .
d_call: TRBD1
j_call: TRBJ1-4
cdr3_nt: TGTGCCAGCAGCACCGGGACAGGGGAGGGGAAACTGTTTTTT
cdr3_aa: CASSTGTGEGKLFF

v_call: TRBV10-3
clone_size: few
d_call: .
j_call: TRBJ1-2
cdr3_nt: TGTGCCATCAGTGATACAGGAGTGGGTGGCTACACCTTC
cdr3_aa: CAISDTGVGGYTF

v_call: TRBV5-6
clone_size: .
d_call: TRBD1
j_call: TRBJ1-2
cdr3_nt: TGTGCCAGCACCCTGGGACAGGGGCTCGGTGGCTACACCTTC
cdr3_aa: CASTLGQGLGGYTF

v_call: TRBV3-1/TRBV3-2
clone_size: .
d_call: TRBD2
j_call: TRBJ2-1
cdr3_nt: TGTGCCAGCAGCCCCCGAAGGCGGGGGGGCCTGCTTAATGAGCAGTTCTTC
cdr3_aa: CASSPRRRGGLLNEQFF

v_call: TRBV14
clone_size: .
d_call: .
j_call: TRBJ2-2
cdr3_nt: TGTGCCAGCAGCCAAGCCTACCCACCCGGGGAGCTGTTTTTT
cdr3_aa: CASSQAYPPGELFF

v_call: TRBV5-4
clone_size: .
d_call: .
j_call: TRBJ2-1
cdr3_nt: TGTGCCAGCAGCTTGGACTTGGTGAGCGTGAGCTCCTACAATGAGCAGTTCTTC
cdr3_aa: CASSLDLVSVSSYNEQFF

v_call: TRBV5-4
clone_size: .
d_call: TRBD1
j_call: TRBJ1-4
cdr3_nt: TGTGCCAGCAGCTCGGGACAGGGGAATGAAAAACTGTTTTTT
cdr3_aa: CASSSGQGNEKLFF

v_call: TRBV18
clone_size: once
d_call: TRBD1
j_call: TRBJ2-6
cdr3_nt: TGTGCCAGCTCACAAGGACAGGGGACCTCTGGGGCCAACGTCCTGACTTTC
cdr3_aa: CASSQGQGTSGANVLTF

v_call: TRBV7-9
clone_size: .
d_call: TRBD1
j_call: TRBJ1-1
cdr3_nt: TGTGCCAGCAGCTTAGTAGGCCGACAGGGTAACACTGAAGCTTTCTTT
cdr3_aa: CASSLVGRQGNTEAFF

v_call: TRBV6-5
clone_size: .
d_call: .
j_call: TRBJ1-2
cdr3_nt: TGTGCCAGCCTGACGGTTGGAGGCTATGGCTACACCTTC
cdr3_aa: CASLTVGGYGYTF

v_call: TRBV30
clone_size: .
d_call: .
j_call: TRBJ1-6
cdr3_nt: TGTGCCTGGATAAGGAGCTCCTATAATTCACCCCTCCACTTT
cdr3_aa: CAWIRSSYNSPLHF

v_call: TRBV6-5
clone_size: .
d_call: TRBD2
j_call: TRBJ2-2
cdr3_nt: TGTGCCAGCTCCATCGGGGGGGGCCCCGGGGAGCTGTTTTTT
cdr3_aa: CASSIGGGPGELFF

v_call: TRBV28
clone_size: .
d_call: .
j_call: TRBJ1-2
cdr3_nt: TGTGCCAGCAGTTTATGGCAGGGGAACTATGGCTACACCTTC
cdr3_aa: CASSLWQGNYGYTF

v_call: TRBV30
clone_size: .
d_call: .
j_call: TRBJ2-3
cdr3_nt: TGTGCCTGGAGGGGGCCGATAGGGGGCACAGATACGCAGTATTTT
cdr3_aa: CAWRGPIGGTDTQYF

v_call: TRBV27
clone_size: .
d_call: .
j_call: TRBJ2-3
cdr3_nt: TGTGCCAGCAGTTCCCTCCCCCGACAGTCAGATACGCAGTATTTT
cdr3_aa: CASSSLPRQSDTQYF

v_call: TRBV30
clone_size: .
d_call: .
j_call: TRBJ1-3
cdr3_nt: TGTGCCTGGAGTGTAGGCGGCTACTCTGGAAACACCATATATTTT
cdr3_aa: CAWSVGGYSGNTIYF

v_call: TRBV7-9
clone_size: .
d_call: TRBD1
j_call: TRBJ2-7
cdr3_nt: TGTGCCAGCAGCTCCGGGACAGGTGGCCTCGACGGGCAGTACTTC
cdr3_aa: CASSSGTGGLDGQYF

v_call: TRBV30
clone_size: .
d_call: .
j_call: TRBJ2-1
cdr3_nt: TGTGCCCATGGACAACACCCCGGCTACAATGAGCAGTTCTTC
cdr3_aa: CAHGQHPGYNEQFF

v_call: TRBV2
clone_size: .
d_call: TRBD2
j_call: TRBJ2-1
cdr3_nt: TGTGCCAGCAGTGTACTAGCGGGGAACGATGAGCAGTTCTTC
cdr3_aa: CASSVLAGNDEQFF

v_call: TRBV19
clone_size: .
d_call: .
j_call: TRBJ1-3
cdr3_nt: TGTGCCAGTACCGTGGACAGTGGTTTCACATCAACCTGGAACACCATATATTTT
cdr3_aa: CASTVDSGFTSTWNTIYF

v_call: TRBV7-2
clone_size: .
d_call: .
j_call: TRBJ2-3
cdr3_nt: TGTGCCAGCAGCTTAGGAGCCGCCCGGGGCACAGATACGCAGTATTTT
cdr3_aa: CASSLGAARGTDTQYF

v_call: TRBV7-9
clone_size: .
d_call: TRBD2
j_call: TRBJ2-1
cdr3_nt: TGTGCCAGCAGTAGCGGGGCCGACAATGAGCAGTTCTTC
cdr3_aa: CASSSGADNEQFF

v_call: TRBV27
clone_size: .
d_call: .
j_call: TRBJ1-3
cdr3_nt: TGTGCCAGCAGTTCGCTTGAGGCAGGGGAGGGAAACACCATATATTTT
cdr3_aa: CASSSLEAGEGNTIYF

v_call: TRBV7-9
clone_size: .
d_call: .
j_call: TRBJ2-3
cdr3_nt: TGTGCCAGCAGCTTAGATGCGGGGACGCAGTATTTT
cdr3_aa: CASSLDAGTQYF

v_call: TRBV27
clone_size: .
d_call: TRBD1
j_call: TRBJ2-3
cdr3_nt: TGTGCCAGCAGTCCGTCAACAGGGGAGAGGACAGATACGCAGTATTTT
cdr3_aa: CASSPSTGERTDTQYF

v_call: TRBV5-4
clone_size: .
d_call: TRBD2
j_call: TRBJ2-5
cdr3_nt: TGTGCCAGCAGTGGCGGGGGGACTCAAGAGACCCAGTACTTC
cdr3_aa: CASSGGGTQETQYF

v_call: TRBV5-4
clone_size: .
d_call: .
j_call: TRBJ2-2
cdr3_nt: TGTGCCAGCAGCCGCGTCGGAACAGGGACCGGGGAGCTGTTTTTT
cdr3_aa: CASSRVGTGTGELFF

v_call: TRBV7-2
clone_size: .
d_call: TRBD2
j_call: TRBJ2-2
cdr3_nt: TGTGCCAGCAGATCGGCGGGGGGAGCCGGGGAGCTGTTTTTT
cdr3_aa: CASRSAGGAGELFF